A selection of T cell receptor beta chains follows, all from one sample in a study of read filtering for tumor transcriptome and immune sequencing. MiXCR was run by TCRdb on the reads, yielding one entry per CDR3 protein. The data contain more than 70,000 distinct CDR3 sequences, 20% to 25% of them seen just once; the ten biggest clones take up about an eighth. Sequencing input: a population of CD138-negative cells sorted from bone marrow. The receptors here all came from a donor at least 40 years old with multiple myeloma. CDR3s include the opening cysteine and the closing phenylalanine or tryptophan. The D gene is left open where the match is weak. Clone size is shown for a subset of rows, as once, few, many or a class of expanded clone.

CDR3 protein: CASSHGDRDTEKLFF
CDR3 DNA: TGTGCCAGCAGTCACGGGGACAGGGATACTGAAAAACTGTTTTTT
V gene: TRBV28
J gene: TRBJ1-4
clone size: many
D gene: TRBD1

CDR3 protein: CASSLSGGHEQFF
CDR3 DNA: TGTGCCAGCAGCTTAAGCGGGGGTCATGAGCAGTTCTTC
V gene: TRBV7-6
J gene: TRBJ2-1
clone size: -
D gene: TRBD2

CDR3 protein: CASSLDNPYNEQFF
CDR3 DNA: TGTGCCAGCAGCTTAGATAACCCCTACAATGAGCAGTTCTTC
V gene: TRBV11-2
J gene: TRBJ2-1
clone size: many
D gene: -

CDR3 protein: CASSSTGTGNNEQFF
CDR3 DNA: TGTGCCAGCAGCTCTACCGGGACAGGTAACAATGAGCAGTTCTTC
V gene: TRBV9
J gene: TRBJ2-1
clone size: many
D gene: TRBD1

CDR3 protein: CASSLIKGSGNTIYF
CDR3 DNA: TGTGCCAGCAGCTTAATCAAGGGCTCTGGAAACACCATATATTTT
V gene: TRBV5-6
J gene: TRBJ1-3
clone size: -
D gene: -

CDR3 protein: CASRETGELAGIGDTQYF
CDR3 DNA: TGTGCCAGCAGGGAAACGGGGGAACTAGCGGGGATAGGTGATACGCAGTATTTT
V gene: TRBV2
J gene: TRBJ2-3
clone size: many
D gene: TRBD2

CDR3 protein: CASSLDWTFSTDTQYF
CDR3 DNA: TGTGCCAGCAGCTTAGACTGGACCTTTAGCACAGATACGCAGTATTTT
V gene: TRBV7-2
J gene: TRBJ2-3
clone size: -
D gene: -

CDR3 protein: CASSFTGDGSGNTIYF
CDR3 DNA: TGTGCCAGCAGCTTTACGGGCGACGGTTCTGGAAACACCATATATTTT
V gene: TRBV7-9
J gene: TRBJ1-3
clone size: -
D gene: -

CDR3 protein: CASSRRPTGSYNEQFF
CDR3 DNA: TGTGCCAGCAGCCGACGGCCGACCGGCTCCTACAATGAGCAGTTCTTC
V gene: TRBV13
J gene: TRBJ2-1
clone size: many
D gene: -

CDR3 protein: CASSLQQRQQFF
CDR3 DNA: TGTGCCAGCTCACTCCAACAGAGGCAGCAGTTCTTC
V gene: TRBV18
J gene: TRBJ2-1
clone size: many
D gene: -

CDR3 protein: CASSRNSNSNQPHHF
CDR3 DNA: TGTGCCAGCAGCCGAAACAGTAATAGCAATCAGCCCCATCATTTT
V gene: TRBV12-3/TRBV12-4
J gene: TRBJ1-5
clone size: -
D gene: -

CDR3 protein: CASSLVSRYNEQFF
CDR3 DNA: TGTGCCAGCAGCTTAGTTTCCCGATACAATGAGCAGTTCTTC
V gene: TRBV7-9
J gene: TRBJ2-1
clone size: many
D gene: -

CDR3 protein: CASSQSGANNEQFF
CDR3 DNA: TGTGCCAGCAGCCAATCCGGGGCTAACAATGAGCAGTTCTTC
V gene: TRBV7-8
J gene: TRBJ2-1
clone size: few
D gene: -

CDR3 protein: CASSPVEGRGEQYF
CDR3 DNA: TGTGCCAGCAGCCCCGTCGAGGGCCGCGGCGAGCAGTACTTC
V gene: TRBV14
J gene: TRBJ2-7
clone size: many
D gene: -

CDR3 protein: CASSSGQGTYNEQFF
CDR3 DNA: TGTGCCAGCAGTTCCGGACAGGGAACCTACAATGAGCAGTTCTTC
V gene: TRBV12-3/TRBV12-4
J gene: TRBJ2-1
clone size: many
D gene: TRBD1

CDR3 protein: CASSFGVYSSNQPQHF
CDR3 DNA: TGTGCCAGCAGTTTCGGGGTCTACTCCTCAAATCAGCCCCAGCATTTT
V gene: TRBV12-3/TRBV12-4
J gene: TRBJ1-5
clone size: once
D gene: -

CDR3 protein: CASSLPIGDTQYF
CDR3 DNA: TGTGCCAGCAGCCTACCTATTGGGGATACGCAGTATTTT
V gene: TRBV3-1
J gene: TRBJ2-3
clone size: many
D gene: -

CDR3 protein: CSARDPRRDTQYF
CDR3 DNA: TGCAGTGCTAGAGATCCCCGGAGGGATACGCAGTATTTT
V gene: TRBV20-1
J gene: TRBJ2-3
clone size: -
D gene: -

CDR3 protein: CASSPRQLGGTDTQYF
CDR3 DNA: TGTGCCAGCTCACCACGACAGTTAGGGGGGACAGATACGCAGTATTTT
V gene: TRBV18
J gene: TRBJ2-3
clone size: -
D gene: -

CDR3 protein: CASSLEGRMSSYNEQFF
CDR3 DNA: TGTGCCAGCAGCTTAGAGGGACGGATGAGCTCCTACAATGAGCAGTTCTTC
V gene: TRBV11-2
J gene: TRBJ2-1
clone size: many
D gene: -

CDR3 protein: CASSITTYNEQFF
CDR3 DNA: TGTGCCAGTAGTATTACAACCTACAATGAGCAGTTCTTC
V gene: TRBV19
J gene: TRBJ2-1
clone size: -
D gene: -

CDR3 protein: CASSFSGGFEQYF
CDR3 DNA: TGTGCCAGCAGCTTTAGCGGGGGGTTCGAGCAGTACTTC
V gene: TRBV13
J gene: TRBJ2-7
clone size: -
D gene: TRBD2

CDR3 protein: CASSPIQDYADTQYF
CDR3 DNA: TGTGCCAGCTCACCAATACAGGATTACGCAGATACGCAGTATTTT
V gene: TRBV18
J gene: TRBJ2-3
clone size: -
D gene: -

CDR3 protein: CASSLIRLGEAFF
CDR3 DNA: TGTGCCAGCAGTTTAATCCGTCTCGGTGAAGCTTTCTTT
V gene: TRBV28
J gene: TRBJ1-1
clone size: many
D gene: -

CDR3 protein: CASSLSRLTEAFF
CDR3 DNA: TGTGCCAGCAGTTTAAGTCGGCTCACTGAAGCTTTCTTT
V gene: TRBV12-3/TRBV12-4
J gene: TRBJ1-1
clone size: -
D gene: -

CDR3 protein: CASSSQGDTEAFF
CDR3 DNA: TGCGCCAGCAGCTCCCAAGGGGACACTGAAGCTTTCTTT
V gene: TRBV5-1
J gene: TRBJ1-1
clone size: many
D gene: -

CDR3 protein: CASARGLNTGELFF
CDR3 DNA: TGTGCCAGCGCCCGGGGCTTGAACACCGGGGAGCTGTTTTTT
V gene: TRBV28
J gene: TRBJ2-2
clone size: few
D gene: -

CDR3 protein: CSAKSGGGTGELFF
CDR3 DNA: TGCAGTGCTAAGTCGGGGGGAGGCACCGGGGAGCTGTTTTTT
V gene: TRBV20-1
J gene: TRBJ2-2
clone size: few
D gene: TRBD2

CDR3 protein: CASSPRTSLTDTQYF
CDR3 DNA: TGTGCCAGCAGTCCACGGACTAGTTTGACAGATACGCAGTATTTT
V gene: TRBV12-3/TRBV12-4
J gene: TRBJ2-3
clone size: many
D gene: TRBD2

CDR3 protein: CASRSGGAYNEQFF
CDR3 DNA: TGCGCCAGCAGAAGCGGGGGGGCGTACAATGAGCAGTTCTTC
V gene: TRBV10-2
J gene: TRBJ2-1
clone size: medium-sized
D gene: TRBD2

CDR3 protein: CASSPIIGHYEQYF
CDR3 DNA: TGTGCCAGCAGCCCTATAATAGGGCATTACGAGCAGTACTTC
V gene: TRBV14
J gene: TRBJ2-7
clone size: many
D gene: -

CDR3 protein: CASSKATVTQYF
CDR3 DNA: TGTGCCAGCAGCAAAGCGACGGTTACGCAGTATTTT
V gene: TRBV6-1
J gene: TRBJ2-3
clone size: -
D gene: -

CDR3 protein: CSARGGQGDLDTQYF
CDR3 DNA: TGCAGTGCTAGAGGTGGTCAGGGGGACCTAGATACGCAGTATTTT
V gene: TRBV20-1
J gene: TRBJ2-3
clone size: few
D gene: TRBD1

CDR3 protein: CSVRGPGETQYF
CDR3 DNA: TGCAGCGTCAGGGGGCCCGGAGAGACCCAGTACTTC
V gene: TRBV29-1
J gene: TRBJ2-5
clone size: few
D gene: TRBD1

CDR3 protein: CASSFDRGLYNEQFF
CDR3 DNA: TGTGCCAGCAGCTTCGACAGGGGTTTATACAATGAGCAGTTCTTC
V gene: TRBV7-9
J gene: TRBJ2-1
clone size: many
D gene: TRBD1

CDR3 protein: CASSATSGGIYEQYF
CDR3 DNA: TGCGCCAGCAGCGCGACTAGCGGGGGGATATACGAGCAGTACTTC
V gene: TRBV5-1
J gene: TRBJ2-7
clone size: few
D gene: TRBD2

CDR3 protein: CASSSSLAGGRVAGELFF
CDR3 DNA: TGTGCCAGCAGTTCGTCCCTAGCGGGGGGGCGGGTCGCCGGGGAGCTGTTTTTT
V gene: TRBV12-3/TRBV12-4
J gene: TRBJ2-2
clone size: many
D gene: TRBD2

CDR3 protein: CASSKEPNSFGETQYF
CDR3 DNA: TGTGCCAGCAGCAAGGAACCTAACTCGTTTGGGGAGACCCAGTACTTC
V gene: TRBV7-6
J gene: TRBJ2-5
clone size: many
D gene: -

CDR3 protein: CASSDRVVNTEAFF
CDR3 DNA: TGTGCCAGCAGCGACAGGGTTGTAAACACTGAAGCCTTCTTT
V gene: TRBV3-1
J gene: TRBJ1-1
clone size: few
D gene: TRBD1

CDR3 protein: CASSSRMVSRGTDTQYF
CDR3 DNA: TGTGCCAGCAGCTCCCGAATGGTTTCGAGGGGCACAGATACGCAGTATTTT
V gene: TRBV28
J gene: TRBJ2-3
clone size: many
D gene: -

CDR3 protein: CASETSGGVNIQYF
CDR3 DNA: TGTGCCAGCGAGACTAGCGGGGGTGTCAACATTCAGTACTTC
V gene: TRBV28
J gene: TRBJ2-4
clone size: -
D gene: TRBD2

CDR3 protein: CAIRDRDEQYF
CDR3 DNA: TGTGCCATCAGGGACAGGGACGAGCAGTACTTC
V gene: TRBV10-3
J gene: TRBJ2-7
clone size: many
D gene: TRBD1

CDR3 protein: CASRGQSQETQYF
CDR3 DNA: TGTGCCAGCAGAGGACAGTCCCAAGAGACCCAGTACTTC
V gene: TRBV2
J gene: TRBJ2-5
clone size: -
D gene: -

CDR3 protein: CSMGLAGVGDTQYF
CDR3 DNA: TGCAGCATGGGACTAGCGGGGGTAGGAGATACGCAGTATTTT
V gene: TRBV29-1
J gene: TRBJ2-3
clone size: many
D gene: TRBD2

CDR3 protein: CASRLGVNEQFF
CDR3 DNA: TGTGCCAGCAGACTAGGGGTTAATGAGCAGTTCTTC
V gene: TRBV7-9
J gene: TRBJ2-1
clone size: -
D gene: -

CDR3 protein: CASSSPGTGESEQFF
CDR3 DNA: TGTGCCAGCAGTTCCCCGGGGACAGGGGAAAGTGAGCAGTTCTTC
V gene: TRBV28
J gene: TRBJ2-1
clone size: many
D gene: TRBD1

CDR3 protein: CASSQESGTSEQYF
CDR3 DNA: TGCGCCAGCAGCCAAGAATCCGGGACTTCCGAGCAGTACTTC
V gene: TRBV4-1
J gene: TRBJ2-7
clone size: many
D gene: -

CDR3 protein: CASSFHHSNTGELFF
CDR3 DNA: TGCGCCAGCAGCTTCCACCACTCGAACACCGGGGAGCTGTTTTTT
V gene: TRBV5-1
J gene: TRBJ2-2
clone size: -
D gene: -

CDR3 protein: CASSLGTSGGWTDTQYF
CDR3 DNA: TGTGCCAGCAGCCTCGGGACTAGCGGGGGATGGACAGATACGCAGTATTTT
V gene: TRBV6-5
J gene: TRBJ2-3
clone size: many
D gene: TRBD2

CDR3 protein: CASSFPGASHNGQFF
CDR3 DNA: TGCGCCAGCAGCTTCCCCGGGGCCTCCCACAATGGGCAGTTCTTC
V gene: TRBV4-1
J gene: TRBJ2-1
clone size: -
D gene: -

CDR3 protein: CASTGQGSADTLYF
CDR3 DNA: TGTGCCAGCACCGGACAGGGGTCAGCAGATACGCTGTATTTT
V gene: TRBV12-3/TRBV12-4
J gene: TRBJ2-3
clone size: -
D gene: TRBD1

CDR3 protein: CASSLGDYGRDTQYF
CDR3 DNA: TGTGCCAGCAGCTTGGGTGACTATGGTAGGGATACGCAGTATTTT
V gene: TRBV5-5
J gene: TRBJ2-3
clone size: -
D gene: -

CDR3 protein: CASSIVRGGESNQPQHF
CDR3 DNA: TGTGCTAGTAGTATAGTGCGAGGGGGGGAAAGCAATCAGCCCCAGCATTTT
V gene: TRBV19
J gene: TRBJ1-5
clone size: -
D gene: -